Following are 25 T cell receptor beta chains from one sample sequenced in a study of blood T cell repertoires in COVID-19. The protocol was immunoSEQ multiplex PCR, while the TCRdb copy is restricted to in-frame clones and leaves out a portion. The repertoire holds 97,000 or so clones, with roughly four fifths as singletons. The sample comprised peripheral blood. The receptors were gathered from a man aged 55-75 years with acute or convalescent COVID-19.

J is TRBJ2-5 and V is TRBV7-9; no reliable D call. Trimming left V 3 bases short and J 0 bases short, with 11 bases between. Germline V gene sequence: CDR1 SEHNR, CDR2 FQNEAQ (reference sequence). This CDR3 spans 15 amino acids. CDR3 coding DNA: TGTGCCAGCAGCTTTCTAGGTTTGGACCAAGAGACCCAGTACTTC. It codes for CASSFLGLDQETQYF. Based on the CDR3 plus reference TRBV7-9 and TRBJ2-5, the full variable domain is DTGVSQNPRHKITKRGQNVTFRCDPISEHNRLYWYRQTLGQGPEFLTYFQNEAQLEKSRLLSDRFSAERPKGSFSTLEIQRTEQGDSAMYLCASSFLGLDQETQYFGPGTRLLVL.

The V gene is TRBV10-1, the J gene TRBJ2-4, with unresolved D. Germline loops: CDR1 WNHNN, CDR2 SYGVQD (reference sequence). Trimming removed 4 bases from V and 9 bases from J, with 13 bases in between. This CDR3 has 13 residues. The CDR3 DNA reads as TGCGCCAGCAGTGCCAATAGGCCAGGCATTCAGTACTTC. Its translation is CASSANRPGIQYF.

The chain links TRBV4-3 to TRBJ2-1; no definite D call. This CDR3 has 12 residues. Trimming stripped 4 bases from V and 6 bases from J, with 7 bases between. CDR1 is LGHNA and CDR2 is YSLEER in the germline V gene. The CDR3 sequence: CASSPPGNEQFF. The CDR3 DNA reads TGCGCCAGCAGCCCCCCCGGCAATGAGCAGTTCTTC.

This clone showed up just a few times. The chain uses TRBV7-8 and TRBJ2-2; TRBD1 agrees at 9 bases. The CDR3 has 15 residues. With 5 bases clipped from V and 3 bases from J, the junction kept 4 bases outside the gene matches. Germline V gene lookup returns CDR1 SGHVS and CDR2 FQNEAQ. The CDR3 is CASSPRTGDTGELFF. CDR3 in DNA: TGTGCCAGCAGCCCGAGGACAGGGGACACCGGGGAGCTGTTTTTT.

The rearrangement joins TRBV7-9 to TRBJ2-3; 12 nucleotides agree with TRBD2. Trimming took 5 bases from V and 2 from J; bases not matched to a gene: 20. Germline V gives CDR1 SEHNR, CDR2 FQNEAQ (reference sequence). The CDR3 runs to 21 residues. The CDR3 region is CASSKGLAGGLGQGATDTQYF. The CDR3 nucleotides read TGTGCCAGCAGCAAGGGCCTAGCGGGAGGGCTAGGTCAAGGGGCCACAGATACGCAGTATTTT.

V usage is TRBV9 and J usage is TRBJ2-1; TRBD1 agrees at 8 bases. Losses at the gene ends were 2 bases for V and 4 bases for J; bases not matched to a gene: 5. The CDR3 is made up of 15 amino acids. In germline, CDR1 is SGDLS, CDR2 YYNGEE. CDR3 protein: CASSVRDRPYNEQFF. CDR3 DNA sequence: TGTGCCAGCAGCGTTAGGGACAGGCCTTACAATGAGCAGTTCTTC.

As regards this clone: Other DNA sequences from this sample encode an identical CDR3 as well. V and J are TRBV12-5 and TRBJ1-6, with D maybe TRBD1 (6 bases). Per the germline V gene, CDR1 is LGHNT and CDR2 is FRNRAP. The CDR3 has 14 amino acids. V was pared by 5 bases and J by 7 bases, with 12 bases between. The CDR3, as DNA: TGTGCTAGTGGTCCGGGGGGCGGGAATTCACCCCTCCACTTT. Protein sequence: CASGPGGGNSPLHF.

This clone has a handful of counts. The V and J genes are TRBV5-1 and TRBJ2-1, with D perhaps matching TRBD1 (6 bases). The V end was cut by 1 base, the J end by 0 bases, with 8 bases between. Germline V lookup: CDR1 SGHRS, CDR2 YFSETQ. This CDR3 comprises 15 residues. This CDR3 is CASSLTGSSYNEQFF. CDR3 nucleotide sequence: TGCGCCAGCAGCTTGACAGGGAGCTCCTACAATGAGCAGTTCTTC.

This chain connects TRBV6-1 to TRBJ2-7; 8 positions agree with TRBD2. V lost 1 base and J lost 4; bases outside the gene matches: 9. CDR1 is MNHNS, CDR2 SASEGT, per germline. The CDR3 has 16 amino acids. Written as DNA, the CDR3 is TGTGCCAGCAGTGAAGGGAGCGGGAGCGGCGGGTACGAGCAGTACGTC. Amino acid sequence: CASSEGSGSGGYEQYV.

V is TRBV14 and J is TRBJ2-5, with TRBD1 as a possible D gene (5 bases). The CDR3 consists of 14 residues. Trimming took off 0 bases at V and 5 bases at J, with 10 bases between the two ends. Germline loops: CDR1 SGHDN, CDR2 FVKESK. The CDR3 loop reads CASSQDRVRETQYF. In nucleotides, the CDR3 is TGTGCCAGCAGCCAAGACAGGGTACGGGAGACCCAGTACTTC.

The V call is TRBV5-1, the J call TRBJ2-2; tentative D call: TRBD1 (5 bases). Germline CDR1 SGHRS, CDR2 YFSETQ. This CDR3 is 13 amino acids long. The V gene lost 5 bases and the J gene lost 4 bases, with 9 bases spanning the gap. CDR3 coding DNA: TGCGCCAGCAGTTTTGACAGCACCGGGGAGCTGTTTTTT. Translated, it gives CASSFDSTGELFF.

This clone occurred a few times. The chain uses TRBV11-3 and TRBJ2-5, with 8 bases matching TRBD1. CDR1 is SGHNT, CDR2 YENEEA, per germline. The CDR3 length is 15 residues. V was clipped by 0 bases and J by 5 bases; unmatched bases: 5. The CDR3 DNA reads as TGTGCCAGCAGCTTAGACGCCCAGGGGGCGGAGACCCAGTACTTC. Translating gives CASSLDAQGAETQYF.

The chain links TRBV10-2 to TRBJ1-1, with D uncertain. The germline CDR1 and CDR2 sequences are WSHSY and SAAADI. The V and J ends lost 5 bases and 4 bases respectively, with 8 bases between them. There are 12 residues in the CDR3. Written as DNA, the CDR3 is TGCGCCAGCAGTCAGGTGAGCACTGAAGCTTTCTTT. Its protein product is CASSQVSTEAFF.

This chain uses TRBV6-5 with TRBJ1-2; a weak D match, TRBD1 (5 bases). Trimming removed 0 bases from V and 4 bases from J, with 12 bases in between. The CDR3 is 15 amino acids. Germline V gene sequence: CDR1 MNHEY, CDR2 SVGAGI. This CDR3 is CASSYSAGQGYGYTF. In nucleotides, the CDR3 is TGTGCCAGCAGTTACTCGGCAGGGCAAGGCTATGGCTACACCTTC.

The chain has TRBV21-1 and TRBJ2-7; TRBD1 is taken as the D call from the table, unchecked against the DNA. TRBV21-1 is a recognized pseudogene. The CDR3 has 14 amino acids. CDR3: CAANPGQGAYEQYV. CDR3 nucleotide sequence: TGTGCCGCCAACCCGGGACAGGGGGCCTACGAGCAGTACGTC.

The chain has TRBV24-1 and TRBJ2-1; D might be TRBD2 (7 bases). The ends were cut back, 0 bases at V and 6 bases at J, with 23 bases in the middle. The V gene's germline CDR1 is KGHDR and CDR2 SFDVKD. The CDR3 covers 19 residues. The CDR3 bases are TGTGCCACCAGTGATTTGTCCCGGGCGGGGGCGAGGTCCCGCAATGAGCAGTTCTTC. This sequence encodes CATSDLSRAGARSRNEQFF.

This chain joins TRBV2 and TRBJ1-4, with a possible D match to TRBD1 (5 bases). Germline CDR1 is SNHLY and CDR2 is FYNNEI. V lost 6 bases, J lost 8 bases, and 13 bases lay in between. This CDR3 is 13 amino acids long. CDR3 bases: TGTGCCAGCAGGATATGGGGGGAGGAAAAACTGTTTTTT. Translation gives CASRIWGEEKLFF.

This chain links TRBV18 with TRBJ1-2; 8 bases align to TRBD1. Germline V gene data show CDR1 as KGHSH and CDR2 as LQKENI. The CDR3 runs 12 residues. J lost 8 bases, V lost 3 bases, and 2 bases had no gene match. The CDR3 reads CASSPGTGGYTF. In nucleotides, the CDR3 is TGTGCCAGCTCACCCGGGACAGGCGGCTACACCTTC.

The chain links TRBV6-5 to TRBJ2-1; TRBD2 agrees at 10 bases. The CDR3 length is 15 residues. After removal of 9 bases from V and 7 bases from J, the junction contained 12 bases not matched to a gene. The germline gives CDR1 MNHEY, CDR2 SVGAGI. This CDR3 is CASFNPAGGQNEQFF. The CDR3 DNA is TGTGCCAGTTTCAATCCAGCGGGAGGGCAAAATGAGCAGTTCTTC.

V is TRBV4-1 and J is TRBJ2-3; 7 nucleotides agree with TRBD2. This CDR3 is 15 amino acids long. Germline-derived CDR1 and CDR2 are MGHRA and YSYEKL. The V segment lost 7 bases and the J segment 1 base; nucleotides outside the gene matches: 8. DNA for the CDR3: TGCGCCAGCACCACAAGCGGGAAGGGCACAGATACGCAGTATTTT. Translating gives CASTTSGKGTDTQYF.

The CDR3 nucleotides are TGTGCCAGCAGTCCCCTAGGACAGGCAGCTCTCTATGAAAAACTGTTTTTT. Encoded protein: CASSPLGQAALYEKLFF. The chain employs TRBV27 and TRBJ1-4; 7 bases are a match to TRBD1. V dropped 5 bases and J dropped 6; count of bases not matched to a gene: 15. This CDR3 region has 17 residues. The germline V gene has CDR1 MNHEY and CDR2 SMNVEV (reference sequence).

This rearrangement joins TRBV11-2 to TRBJ1-2, with D perhaps TRBD1 (5 bases). The CDR3 contains 14 residues. The V gene's germline CDR1 is SGHAT and CDR2 FQNNGV. Between the trimmed V and J ends, which lost 2 bases and 4 bases, there was a span of 11 bases. The CDR3 region has the DNA TGTGCCAGCAGCTTATCGCTTGACAGCTATGGCTACACCTTC. The encoded protein is CASSLSLDSYGYTF. Using reference TRBV11-2 and TRBJ1-2 for the parts outside the CDR3, the full variable domain is EAGVAQSPRYKIIEKRQSVAFWCNPISGHATLYWYQQILGQGPKLLIQFQNNGVVDDSQLPKDRFSAERLKGVDSTLKIQPAKLEDSAVYLCASSLSLDSYGYTFGSGTRLTVV.

This clone was observed a few times. The gene calls are TRBV7-2 and TRBJ1-5; D is unclear. The germline V gene encodes CDR1 SGHTA and CDR2 FQGNSA. The CDR3 covers 15 residues. The V and J ends lost 4 bases and 3 bases respectively, with 13 bases between them. The CDR3 coding sequence is TGTGCCAGCAGCTCGAGCAGGTTTTCCAATCAGCCCCAGCATTTT. This translates into CASSSSRFSNQPQHF. The variable domain in full, completed from reference TRBV7-2 and TRBJ1-5, reads GAGVSQSPSNKVTEKGKDVELRCDPISGHTALYWYRQSLGQGLEFLIYFQGNSAPDKSGLPSDRFSAERTGGSVSTLTIQRTQQEDSAVYLCASSSSRFSNQPQHFGDGTRLSIL.

This sequence joins TRBV7-3 and TRBJ1-1; D is unclear. Germline-derived CDR1 and CDR2 are SGHTA and FQGTGA. This CDR3 comprises 16 residues. V was cut by 0 bases and J by 0 bases, with 11 bases left in between. The CDR3 nucleotides are TGTGCCAGCAGCTTAACCCCGACCCAGGTGAACACTGAAGCTTTCTTT. This codes for CASSLTPTQVNTEAFF.

The rearrangement uses TRBV7-8 and TRBJ2-7; the match to TRBD1 covers 7 bases. This CDR3 has 17 amino acids. V lost 1 base, J lost 3 bases, and 12 bases stayed unmatched. CDR1 is SGHVS, CDR2 FQNEAQ, per germline. CDR3 protein: CASSLEGTRQGRYEQYV. In DNA form, the CDR3 reads TGTGCCAGCAGCTTAGAGGGTACCCGACAGGGACGCTACGAGCAGTACGTC.